This T cell receptor beta chain was documented in a study of blood T cell repertoires in COVID-19. Whole-study context: T cells, B-cell-depleted T cells, or PBMCs supplied cDNA or gDNA.

The V end lost 5 bases, the J end lost 1 base, and 11 bases lay between the germline ends. The germline gives CDR1 PRHDT, CDR2 FYEKMQ (reference sequence). This CDR3 is built from 14 residues. Per the original methods: Estimation of nucleated cell counts was performed using reference gene primer amplification. Using immunoSEQ multiplex PCR, the repertoire was profiled, and TCRdb retains in-frame clones only, with some absent. V and J calls and clone size are as listed in that table; D and trimming were resolved from the DNA. The table shows approximately 140,000 clones, with more than 75% occurring only once.

The rearrangement uses TRBV13 and TRBJ1-1; a weak D match, TRBD1 (5 bases). The specimen sequenced was peripheral blood. The source of this sequence is a man aged 80 or over with acute or convalescent COVID-19. The DNA of the CDR3 is TGTGCCAGCAGCCCTCGGACACCGAACACTGAAGCTTTCTTT. Residues: CASSPRTPNTEAFF.